A selection of T cell receptor beta chains follows, all from one sample in a study of T cells after yellow fever vaccination. One entry per CDR3 protein, called by TCRdb with MiXCR from the 5' RACE reads. This sample yields 400,000 or so distinct CDR3 sequences, of which roughly a sixth are seen a single time; roughly a sixth belongs to the top ten. This sample comprised PBMCs, obtained before the yellow fever booster vaccination. Receptors were obtained from a man younger than 35 who received the YFV17D yellow fever vaccine. Each CDR3 is given with its conserved first and last residue. Fields, in order: D gene, V gene, J gene, clone size, CDR3 protein, CDR3 DNA. D genes are given only for firm matches. A row's size may be missing; if present it is once, few, many or a size class.

>-|TRBV5-8|TRBJ1-1|-
CASSAGERGTEAFF
TGTGCCAGCAGCGCCGGGGAACGGGGCACTGAAGCTTTCTTT
>-|TRBV7-9|TRBJ1-1|-
CASSLPPGRDTEAFF
TGTGCCAGCAGCTTACCCCCAGGTCGGGACACTGAAGCTTTCTTT
>-|TRBV6-6|TRBJ1-2|many
CASSYGSGYTF
TGTGCCAGCAGTTACGGAAGTGGCTACACCTTC
>-|TRBV5-1|TRBJ2-7|few
CASRNQGSDEQYF
TGCGCCAGCAGGAATCAGGGATCCGACGAGCAGTACTTC
>-|TRBV3-1|TRBJ2-1|-
CASSQDGGRFSEQFF
TGTGCCAGCAGCCAAGATGGGGGGCGGTTTAGTGAGCAGTTCTTC
>TRBD2|TRBV20-1|TRBJ2-1|-
CSARGLAGRSSYNEQFF
TGCAGTGCTAGGGGACTAGCGGGTCGCAGCTCCTACAATGAGCAGTTCTTC
>-|TRBV12-3/TRBV12-4|TRBJ1-2|few
CASSFGVGYTF
TGTGCCAGCAGTTTCGGCGTTGGCTACACCTTC
>-|TRBV9|TRBJ1-4|-
CASSVETATNEKLFF
TGTGCCAGCAGCGTAGAAACCGCAACTAATGAAAAACTGTTTTTT
>-|TRBV12-3/TRBV12-4|TRBJ1-2|-
CASSETGNYGYTF
TGTGCCAGCAGCGAAACCGGAAACTATGGCTACACCTTC
>-|TRBV3-1|TRBJ2-3|-
CANQVTLLCISVPAAKWLDTQYF
-
>-|TRBV20-1|TRBJ2-5|-
CSAPLPTTRETQYF
TGCAGTGCACCTCTCCCGACCACGAGGGAGACCCAGTACTTC
>-|TRBV28|TRBJ2-1|few
CASSSNKGSTDNEQFF
TGTGCCAGCAGTTCAAATAAGGGATCCACTGACAATGAGCAGTTCTTC
>TRBD2|TRBV20-1|TRBJ2-1|many
CSATLAGGQNEQFF
TGCAGTGCCACGCTAGCGGGGGGGCAGAACGAGCAGTTCTTC
>TRBD1|TRBV5-6|TRBJ2-5|few
CASSFRGTGRLAQYF
TGTGCCAGCAGCTTCAGGGGGACAGGACGGCTTGCCCAGTACTTC
>-|TRBV7-2|TRBJ1-1|few
CASSSGSEGTEAFF
TGTGCCAGCAGTTCTGGCTCTGAAGGGACTGAAGCTTTCTTT
>TRBD1|TRBV5-1|TRBJ2-5|-
CASSIAGTAGSETQYF
TGCGCCAGCAGCATCGCCGGGACAGCAGGATCAGAGACCCAGTACTTC
>-|TRBV3-1|TRBJ2-5|-
CASSQRWEETQYF
TGTGCCAGCAGCCAAAGATGGGAAGAGACCCAGTACTTC
>-|TRBV4-2|TRBJ1-2|-
CASSQEQGGYGYTF
TGTGCCAGCAGCCAGGAACAGGGAGGCTATGGCTACACCTTC
>-|TRBV7-3|TRBJ2-5|many
CASSPSSFGETQYF
TGTGCCAGCAGCCCCTCTAGTTTCGGAGAGACCCAGTACTTC
>TRBD1|TRBV7-9|TRBJ2-2|few
CALIRDSTGELFF
TGTGCCTTAATCCGGGACAGCACCGGGGAGCTGTTTTTT
>TRBD1|TRBV7-9|TRBJ1-1|few
CASTGTGYTAEAFF
TGTGCCAGCACCGGGACAGGGTACACAGCGGAAGCTTTCTTT
>-|TRBV6-1|TRBJ1-2|-
CASKEANNYGYTF
TGTGCCAGCAAGGAAGCCAATAACTATGGCTACACCTTC
>-|TRBV27|TRBJ2-2|-
CASSYHNVNTGELFF
TGTGCCAGCAGTTATCATAACGTGAACACCGGGGAGCTGTTTTTT